The 21 T cell receptor beta chains below were found in one sample sequenced in a study of monozygotic twins with inflammatory bowel disease. TCRdb reprocessed the 5' RACE reads, keeping one entry per CDR3 protein, no DNA. This table lists 200,000 to 250,000 distinct CDR3 sequences. The sample consisted of blood. All receptors come from a human donor with ulcerative colitis or Crohn's disease, or a healthy co-twin of an affected twin (not recorded which).

The chain carries TRBV6-1 and TRBJ2-1. CDR1 is MNHNS, CDR2 SASEGT, per germline. This CDR3 contains 11 residues. The CDR3 protein is CASSERDEQFF.

The chain uses TRBV10-3 and TRBJ2-7. The CDR3 runs 12 residues. Germline V gene data show CDR1 as ENHRY and CDR2 as SYGVKD. The CDR3 loop is CAISESTYEQYF.

The gene calls are TRBV7-2 and TRBJ1-1. The germline V gene has CDR1 SGHTA and CDR2 FQGNSA. The CDR3 length is 13 residues. The CDR3: CASSLNTFTEAFF.

V gene TRBV7-2 combines with J gene TRBJ2-5; there is no DNA to check the TCRdb D call of TRBD1. Germline V gene sequence: CDR1 SGHTA, CDR2 FQGNSA. The CDR3 covers 15 residues. The CDR3 spells CASSTLGGRQETQYF.

V usage is TRBV6-2 or TRBV6-3 and J usage is TRBJ1-2; the D gene TCRdb calls, TRBD1, cannot be checked with no DNA. The CDR3 spans 16 residues. The germline CDR1 and CDR2 sequences are MNHEY and SVGEGT. CDR3 sequence reads: CASSSSALGVRYGYTF.

The CDR3 loop reads CASSTRTDGYGYTF. The V call is TRBV5-1, the J call TRBJ1-2; TCRdb's D call of TRBD1 is untestable without DNA. Germline CDR1 is SGHRS and CDR2 is YFSETQ. The CDR3 runs to 14 residues.

The gene calls are TRBV5-1 and TRBJ2-1; no DNA is available, so the TRBD1 call from TCRdb remains unchecked. CDR1 is SGHRS and CDR2 is YFSETQ in the germline V gene. The CDR3 loop spans 14 amino acids. This CDR3 reads CASSLGAGGNEQFF.

This rearrangement joins TRBV7-9 to TRBJ1-2. The germline V gene encodes CDR1 SEHNR and CDR2 FQNEAQ (reference sequence). CDR3 length: 14 amino acids. Here the CDR3 reads CASSTDIANYGYTF.

The chain has TRBV7-6 and TRBJ2-1; the TCRdb D gene call, TRBD1, has no DNA to confirm it. In germline, CDR1 is SGHVS, CDR2 FNYEAQ. This CDR3 region has 15 residues. CDR3 sequence: CASSAGQGAYNEQFF.

The rearrangement links TRBV5-1 to TRBJ2-3; lacking DNA, the TRBD1 call made by TCRdb goes unchecked. Germline V gives CDR1 SGHRS, CDR2 YFSETQ. The CDR3 runs to 14 residues. The CDR3 sequence is CASTRTGGTDTQYF.

This chain connects TRBV27 to TRBJ2-7. The CDR3 has 13 residues. Germline loops: CDR1 MNHEY, CDR2 SMNVEV (reference sequence). The CDR3 loop reads CASSLSPWYEQYF.

The chain couples TRBV12-3 or TRBV12-4 to TRBJ1-5; as DNA is missing, the TRBD1 call by TCRdb cannot be tested. CDR3 size: 15 residues. The CDR3 reads CASSFIGGSNQPQHF.

This chain connects TRBV7-2 to TRBJ2-7; TCRdb proposes TRBD2, but this gene call is untestable without DNA. CDR3 length equals 14 residues. CDR1 and CDR2 (germline): SGHTA, FQGNSA. The CDR3: CASSLGASRYEQYF. The full variable domain, in which reference TRBV7-2 and TRBJ2-7 provide the parts outside the CDR3, is GAGVSQSPSNKVTEKGKDVELRCDPISGHTALYWYRQSLGQGLEFLIYFQGNSAPDKSGLPSDRFSAERTGGSVSTLTIQRTQQEDSAVYLCASSLGASRYEQYFGPGTRLTVT.

The chain uses TRBV12-3 or TRBV12-4 and TRBJ1-3; TCRdb designates TRBD1, a call that cannot be tested without DNA. The CDR3 loop spans 16 amino acids. This CDR3 reads CAISKGQGGSGNTIYF.

The chain carries TRBV5-1 and TRBJ1-1; TCRdb calls TRBD1, which cannot be checked without DNA. Germline CDR1 reads SGHRS; CDR2 reads YFSETQ. This CDR3 has 15 amino acids. Here the CDR3 reads CASSERGVLGTEAFF.

The chain joins TRBV14 to TRBJ2-3. This CDR3 spans 13 amino acids. Germline values: CDR1 SGHDN, CDR2 FVKESK. The CDR3 reads CASSLWGTDTQYF.

The chain combines TRBV15 with TRBJ2-5; TCRdb calls TRBD1, which cannot be checked without DNA. This CDR3 has 13 residues. Germline V gene data show CDR1 as LNHNV and CDR2 as YYDKDF (reference sequence). CDR3 sequence reads: CATSRAGEETQYF. The variable domain in full, completed from reference TRBV15 and TRBJ2-5, reads DAMVIQNPRYQVTQFGKPVTLSCSQTLNHNVMYWYQQKSSQAPKLLFHYYDKDFNNEADTPDNFQSRRPNTSFCFLDIRSPGLGDTAMYLCATSRAGEETQYFGPGTRLLVL.

The chain links TRBV7-2 to TRBJ2-7; TCRdb names TRBD1, which stays unverified in the absence of DNA. Germline lookup yields CDR1 SGHTA and CDR2 FQGNSA. The CDR3 is 14 amino acids. CDR3 protein: CASSPHRQAYEQYF.

This chain joins TRBV11-2 and TRBJ2-7; lacking DNA, the TRBD1 call made by TCRdb goes unchecked. This CDR3 comprises 15 residues. Germline V gives CDR1 SGHAT, CDR2 FQNNGV. CDR3 amino acids: CASSLETGVFGEQYF.

The rearrangement links TRBV29-1 to TRBJ2-3; TCRdb's assignment of TRBD1 cannot be checked, as there is no DNA. Germline loops: CDR1 SQVTM, CDR2 ANQGSEA. This CDR3 is built from 15 residues. The CDR3 is CSVEGGQGLTDTQYF.

V usage is TRBV7-6 and J usage is TRBJ1-3. The CDR3 runs to 15 residues. CDR1 and CDR2 from the germline V gene are SGHVS and FNYEAQ. The chain's CDR3 is CASSLEGSSRNTIYF.